The source of this T cell receptor (beta chain) is a study of CD8+ T cells in alopecia areata. Study conclusions and caveats: Among the top 100, expanded CD8+ clones were significantly decreased by tofacitinib, as was scalp clonality.

About this clone itself: Its target is unknown.

Isolated RNA was reverse transcribed into cDNA used as the sequencing template. Clones were read by immunoSEQ multiplex PCR, and TCRdb kept only the in-frame ones, dropping some. The sample lists 4,400 or so clones, 65% to 70% occurring once. The germline V gene encodes CDR1 SGHDT and CDR2 YYEEEE. V trimming: 4 bases; J trimming: 3 bases; junction bases outside the gene matches: 3. CDR3 length: 14 residues. Treatment given: oral pan-JAK inhibitor, 5-10 mg twice daily. Both peripheral blood and punch biopsies of lesional scalp skin were obtained from patients who had alopecia areata. The TCR sequence derives from a human donor with alopecia areata. V gene TRBV5-6 combines with J gene TRBJ2-2; 7 nucleotides line up with TRBD1. The sequences come from skin, collected at week 24, from a patient treated with tofacitinib. The CDR3 spells CASSSDRDTGELFF. The CDR3 DNA reads as TGTGCCAGCAGCAGCGACAGGGACACCGGGGAGCTGTTTTTT.